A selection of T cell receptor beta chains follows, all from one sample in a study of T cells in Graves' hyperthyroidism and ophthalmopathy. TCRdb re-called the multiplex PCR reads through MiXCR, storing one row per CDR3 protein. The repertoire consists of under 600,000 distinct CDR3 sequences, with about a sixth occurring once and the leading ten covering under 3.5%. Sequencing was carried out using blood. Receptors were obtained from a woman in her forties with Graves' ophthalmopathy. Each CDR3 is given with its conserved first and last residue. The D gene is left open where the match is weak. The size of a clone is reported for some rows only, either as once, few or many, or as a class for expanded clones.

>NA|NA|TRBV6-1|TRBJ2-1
CASWDSGFYNEQFF
TGTGCCAGCTGGGACTCAGGGTTCTACAATGAGCAGTTCTTC
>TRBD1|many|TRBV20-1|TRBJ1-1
CSAREQGSTEAFF
TGCAGTGCTAGAGAACAGGGGAGCACTGAAGCTTTCTTT
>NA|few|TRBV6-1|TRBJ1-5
CASSVGKVSGNQPQHF
TGTGCCAGCAGTGTGGGGAAGGTGAGCGGCAATCAGCCCCAGCATTTT
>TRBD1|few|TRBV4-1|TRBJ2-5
CASSQGGRGRQETQYF
TGCGCCAGCAGCCAAGGGGGCAGGGGGAGACAAGAGACCCAGTACTTC
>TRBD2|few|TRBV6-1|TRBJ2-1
CASSSSTSGRLGGEQFF
TGTGCCAGCAGTTCAAGTACTAGCGGGAGACTTGGGGGTGAGCAGTTCTTC
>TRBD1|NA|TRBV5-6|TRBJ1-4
CASRSRGVEKLFF
TGTGCCAGCAGGAGCAGGGGGGTTGAAAAACTGTTTTTT
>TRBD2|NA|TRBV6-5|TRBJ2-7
CASSYSFSGSPYEQYF
TGTGCCAGCAGTTACTCCTTTAGCGGGAGTCCCTACGAGCAGTACTTC
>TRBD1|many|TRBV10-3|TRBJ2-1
CATASGDSYNEQFF
TGTGCCACCGCGTCAGGGGACAGCTACAATGAGCAGTTCTTC
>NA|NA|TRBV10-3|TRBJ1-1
CAISESLSTEAFF
TGTGCCATCAGTGAGTCGCTCAGCACTGAAGCTTTCTTT
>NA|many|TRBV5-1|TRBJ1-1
CASSLATGGMTEAFF
TGCGCCAGCAGCTTGGCTACGGGAGGGATGACTGAAGCTTTCTTT
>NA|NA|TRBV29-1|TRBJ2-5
CSVNGGETQYF
TGCAGCGTAAACGGGGGAGAGACCCAGTACTTC
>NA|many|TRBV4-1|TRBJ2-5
CASSPTPTGPGETQYF
TGCGCCAGCAGCCCCACCCCGACAGGACCGGGGGAGACCCAGTACTTC
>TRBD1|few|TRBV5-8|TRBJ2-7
CASSLQQGKQYF
TGTGCCAGCAGCCTACAACAGGGGAAGCAGTACTTC
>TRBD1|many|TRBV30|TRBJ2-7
CAWNLQGAYEQYF
TGTGCCTGGAACTTACAGGGGGCGTACGAGCAGTACTTC
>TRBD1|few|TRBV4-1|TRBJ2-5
CASSQKPGDRTGQETQYF
TGCGCCAGCAGCCAAAAGCCAGGGGATAGGACAGGCCAAGAGACCCAGTACTTC
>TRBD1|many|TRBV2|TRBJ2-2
CASQHGTGAGELFF
TGTGCCAGCCAGCACGGGACAGGGGCCGGGGAGCTGTTTTTT
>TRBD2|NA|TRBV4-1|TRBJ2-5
CASSQLGLAVGGQETQYF
TGCGCCAGCAGCCAACTCGGACTAGCGGTGGGAGGACAAGAGACCCAGTACTTC
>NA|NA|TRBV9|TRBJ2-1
CASGTLGLEQFF
TGTGCCAGCGGAACCTTGGGACTCGAGCAGTTCTTC
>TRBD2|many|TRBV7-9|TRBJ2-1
CASSLAPAGVIEQFF
TGTGCCAGCAGCTTAGCTCCAGCGGGAGTGATTGAGCAGTTCTTC
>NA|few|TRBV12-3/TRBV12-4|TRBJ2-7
CASSWTRVGEQYF
TGTGCCAGCAGCTGGACACGGGTCGGCGAGCAGTACTTC
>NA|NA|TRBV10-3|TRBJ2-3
CAITKGGGTDTQYF
TGTGCCATCACAAAGGGGGGGGGCACAGATACGCAGTATTTT
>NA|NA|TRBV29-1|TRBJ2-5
CSVESIPGGQETQYF
TGCAGCGTTGAAAGCATACCTGGGGGCCAAGAGACCCAGTACTTC
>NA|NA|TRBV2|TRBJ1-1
CASSVLVITNTEAFF
TGTGCCAGCAGTGTATTAGTGATCACGAACACTGAAGCTTTCTTT
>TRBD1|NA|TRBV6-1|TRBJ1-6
CASRRTGTNSPLHF
TGTGCCAGCAGGAGGACAGGGACTAATTCACCCCTCCACTTT
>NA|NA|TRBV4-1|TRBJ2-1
CASSQDGGGGNEQFF
TGCGCCAGCAGCCAAGATGGCGGAGGGGGCAATGAGCAGTTCTTC
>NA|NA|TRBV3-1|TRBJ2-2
CASSQDRAPGIGELFF
TGTGCCAGCAGCCAAGATAGGGCCCCCGGGATCGGGGAGCTGTTTTTT
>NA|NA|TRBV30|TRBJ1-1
CAWSTLGWGNTEAFF
TGTGCCTGGAGTACCCTCGGGTGGGGAAACACTGAAGCTTTCTTT
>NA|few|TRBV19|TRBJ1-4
CASRTTSRAAGNEKLFF
TGTGCCAGTAGAACCACCTCCCGGGCGGCGGGTAATGAAAAACTGTTTTTT
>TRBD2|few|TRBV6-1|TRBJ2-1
CASSSLAGGGYNEQFF
TGTGCCAGCAGTTCCTTAGCGGGAGGGGGCTACAATGAGCAGTTCTTC
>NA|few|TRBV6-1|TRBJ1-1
CASSPGVGRIGTEAFF
TGTGCCAGCAGCCCCGGAGTGGGGAGGATCGGCACTGAAGCTTTCTTT
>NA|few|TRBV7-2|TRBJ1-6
CASSLDSGSPLHF
TGTGCCAGCAGCTTAGACTCAGGTTCACCCCTCCACTTT
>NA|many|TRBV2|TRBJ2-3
CASSEAPLPDTQYF
TGTGCCAGCAGTGAAGCGCCCCTCCCGGATACGCAGTATTTT